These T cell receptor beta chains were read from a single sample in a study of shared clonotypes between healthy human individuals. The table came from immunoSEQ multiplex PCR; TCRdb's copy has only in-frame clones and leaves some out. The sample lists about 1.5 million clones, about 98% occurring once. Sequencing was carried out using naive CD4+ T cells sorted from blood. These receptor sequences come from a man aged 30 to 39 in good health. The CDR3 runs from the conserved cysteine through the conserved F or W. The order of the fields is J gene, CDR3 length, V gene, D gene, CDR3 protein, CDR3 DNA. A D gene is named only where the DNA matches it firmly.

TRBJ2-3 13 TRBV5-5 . CASSLSPTDTQYF TGTGCCAGCAGCTTGTCCCCCACAGATACGCAGTATTTT
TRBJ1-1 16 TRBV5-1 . CASSLGDTGMNTEAFF TGCGCCAGCAGCTTGGGGGACACAGGGATGAACACTGAAGCTTTCTTT
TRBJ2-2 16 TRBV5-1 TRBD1 CASSLKTGVSGGELFF TGCGCCAGCAGCTTGAAGACAGGGGTATCAGGCGGGGAGCTGTTTTTT
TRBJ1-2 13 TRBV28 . CASSVTGKNGYTF TGTGCCAGCAGTGTGACAGGAAAGAATGGCTACACCTTC
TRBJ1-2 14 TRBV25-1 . CASSGAGLNYGYTF TGTGCCAGCAGTGGGGCAGGCCTAAACTATGGCTACACCTTC
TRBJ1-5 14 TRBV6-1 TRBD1 CASSGQGYNQPQHF TGTGCCAGCAGTGGACAGGGGTACAATCAGCCCCAGCATTTT
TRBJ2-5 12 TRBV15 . CATSSATETQYF TGTGCCACCAGCAGTGCCACGGAGACCCAGTACTTC
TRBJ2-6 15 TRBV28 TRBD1 CASRTGGSGANVLTF TGTGCCAGCAGAACAGGGGGCTCTGGGGCCAACGTCCTGACTTTC
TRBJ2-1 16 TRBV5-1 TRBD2 CASSRTSGGSYNEQFF TGCGCCAGCAGTCGGACTAGCGGGGGTTCCTACAATGAGCAGTTCTTC
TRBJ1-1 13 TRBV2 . CASTTEGGTEAFF TGTGCCAGCACCACCGAGGGGGGCACTGAAGCTTTCTTT
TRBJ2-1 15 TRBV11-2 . CASGIYDQGPNEQFF TGTGCCAGCGGTATCTACGATCAGGGGCCTAATGAGCAGTTCTTC
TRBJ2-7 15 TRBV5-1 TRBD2 CASIPGLAGDNEQYF TGCGCCAGCATCCCGGGACTAGCGGGAGATAACGAGCAGTACTTC
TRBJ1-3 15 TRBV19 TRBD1 CASSRQGRSGNTIYF TGTGCCAGTTCCAGACAGGGAAGGTCTGGAAACACCATATATTTT
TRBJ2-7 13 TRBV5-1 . CASSLGQIYEQYF TGCGCCAGCAGCTTGGGACAGATCTACGAGCAGTACTTC
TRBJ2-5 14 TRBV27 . CATTGGSGAETQYF TGTGCCACCACTGGAGGTTCGGGGGCGGAGACCCAGTACTTC
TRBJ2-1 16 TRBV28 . CASSLWQGLGYNEQFF TGTGCCAGCAGTTTATGGCAGGGGTTAGGATACAATGAGCAGTTCTTC
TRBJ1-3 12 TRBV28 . CASSPPRDGIYF TGTGCCAGCAGCCCACCGAGGGACGGCATATATTTT
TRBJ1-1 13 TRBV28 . CASSFTSGGEAFF TGTGCCAGCAGTTTTACCTCGGGCGGTGAAGCTTTCTTT
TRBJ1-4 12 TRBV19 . CASSASFEKLFF TGTGCCAGTAGTGCTTCCTTTGAAAAACTGTTTTTT
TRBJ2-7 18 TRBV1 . CTSSQDRLADPSSYEQYF TGCACCAGCAGCCAAGATCGACTAGCGGACCCCAGCTCCTACGAGCAGTACTTC
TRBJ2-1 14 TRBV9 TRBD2 CASSPGTIYNEQFF TGTGCCAGCAGCCCCGGGACTATATACAATGAGCAGTTCTTC